This TCR beta chain was identified during a study of CD8 T cells in Susac syndrome. The sample holds one count of this clonotype. RNA was extracted with the RNeasy kit, and a quantity of roughly 0.45 to 1 ug was reverse transcribed using random hexamers. TCR beta CDR3 was amplified by immunoSEQ covering 54 Vbeta and 13 Jbeta. TCRdb reprocessed the immunoSEQ multiplex PCR reads via MiXCR and lists one record per CDR3 protein. The sample shows 170,000 or so distinct CDR3 sequences, 93% of them seen only once. The CDR3 sequence is 13 residues long. The V and J ends lost 10 bases and 4 bases respectively, with 14 bases between them. From germline, CDR1 is LGHDT and CDR2 YNNKEL (reference sequence). The T cells that were sequenced for TCR beta were CD8+ and CD4+ cells from blood. TEMRA cells underwent FACS enrichment and CD8+ and CD4+ T cells underwent negative isolation.

This TCR derives from a human donor with multiple sclerosis. The chain employs TRBV3-1 and TRBJ2-4, with a tentative D call TRBD2 (5 bases). The sample was CD4+ T cells from PBMCs. CDR3 amino acids: CATSPVEKNIQYF. The DNA for the CDR3 is TGTGCCACTAGCCCGGTTGAAAAAAACATTCAGTACTTC. Combining the CDR3 with reference TRBV3-1 and TRBJ2-4 gives the whole variable domain DTAVSQTPKYLVTQMGNDKSIKCEQNLGHDTMYWYKQDSKKFLKIMFSYNNKELIINETVPNRFSPKSPDKAHLNLHINSLELGDSAVYFCATSPVEKNIQYFGAGTRLSVL.